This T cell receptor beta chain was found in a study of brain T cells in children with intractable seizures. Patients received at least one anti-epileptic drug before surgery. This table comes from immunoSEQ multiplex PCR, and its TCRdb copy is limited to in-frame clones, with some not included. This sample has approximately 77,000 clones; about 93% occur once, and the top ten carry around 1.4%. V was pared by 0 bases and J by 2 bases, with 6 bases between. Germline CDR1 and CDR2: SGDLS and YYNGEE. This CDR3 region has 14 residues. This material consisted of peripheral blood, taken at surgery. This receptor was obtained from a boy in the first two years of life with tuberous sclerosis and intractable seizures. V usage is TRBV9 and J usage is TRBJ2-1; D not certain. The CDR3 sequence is CASSVAGTYNEQFF. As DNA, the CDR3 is TGTGCCAGCAGCGTAGCAGGAACCTACAATGAGCAGTTCTTC.